The entry below describes one TCR beta chain. This sample's TCRbeta library carried unique molecular identifier barcodes. TCRdb re-analysed the PCR reads in MiXCR, keeping a single row per CDR3 protein. The repertoire holds about 540,000 distinct CDR3 sequences, with approximately 20% as singletons. This record comes from a study of T-cell reconstitution after alpha-beta-depleted transplantation in children. V dropped 3 bases and J dropped 9; count of bases not matched to a gene: 18. Germline CDR1 reads SGHNT; CDR2 reads YYREEE (reference sequence). This CDR3 is 19 amino acids long. This chain links TRBV5-4 with TRBJ2-7, with 16 nucleotides matching TRBD2. This TCR derives from a human donor who donated a stem cell graft to a child with acute lymphoblastic leukemia. The sequences come from PBMCs from the stem cell graft donor, collected from the stem cell graft. The CDR3: CASSYAYGTSGRALLWQYF. The CDR3 nucleotides read TGTGCCAGCAGCTATGCTTACGGGACTAGCGGGAGGGCCCTCTTATGGCAGTACTTC.